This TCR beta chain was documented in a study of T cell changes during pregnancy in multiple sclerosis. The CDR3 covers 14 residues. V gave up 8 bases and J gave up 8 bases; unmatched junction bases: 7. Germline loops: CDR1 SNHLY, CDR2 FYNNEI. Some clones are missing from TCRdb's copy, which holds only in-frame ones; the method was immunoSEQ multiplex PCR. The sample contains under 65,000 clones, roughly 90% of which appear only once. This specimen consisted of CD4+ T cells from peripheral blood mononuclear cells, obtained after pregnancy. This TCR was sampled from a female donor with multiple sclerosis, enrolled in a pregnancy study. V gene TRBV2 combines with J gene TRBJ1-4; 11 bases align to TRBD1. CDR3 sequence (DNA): TGTGCCAGCTTCAGGACAGGGGGCAGGGAAAAACTGTTTTTT. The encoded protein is CASFRTGGREKLFF.